The entry that follows covers one TCR beta chain sequence. There are 16 residues in the CDR3. The germline CDR1 and CDR2 sequences are SGHNT and YYREEE (reference sequence). The junction had 12 bases not matched to a gene; V was cut back by 5 bases and J by 2 bases. PCR used 60 Vbeta primers and 13 Jbeta primers. Libraries were prepared by immunoSEQ multiplex PCR; TCRdb keeps only in-frame clonotypes and omits some of them. The sample yields roughly 100,000 clones, around 78% seen once. This specimen comes from a study of cytomegalovirus exposure and HLA in healthy donors. V is TRBV5-4 and J is TRBJ1-1, with TRBD1 identical over 7 bases. This receptor was obtained from a man aged 35 to 55 in good health and CMV-seronegative. Sample: PBMCs. CDR3 sequence: CASRGKTGYGNTEAFF. CDR3 in DNA: TGTGCCAGCAGGGGGAAGACAGGGTACGGAAACACTGAAGCTTTCTTT.